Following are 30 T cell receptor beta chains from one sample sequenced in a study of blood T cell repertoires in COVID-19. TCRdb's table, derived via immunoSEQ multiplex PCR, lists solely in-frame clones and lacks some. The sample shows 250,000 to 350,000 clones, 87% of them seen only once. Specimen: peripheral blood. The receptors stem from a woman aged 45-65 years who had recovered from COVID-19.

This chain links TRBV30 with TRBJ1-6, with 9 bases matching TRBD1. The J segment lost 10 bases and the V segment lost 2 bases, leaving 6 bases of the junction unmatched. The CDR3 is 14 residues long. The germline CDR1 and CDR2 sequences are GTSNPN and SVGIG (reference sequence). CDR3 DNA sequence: TGTGCCTGGAGTACAGGGGGCTTGTGGTCACCCCTCCACTTT. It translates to CAWSTGGLWSPLHF.

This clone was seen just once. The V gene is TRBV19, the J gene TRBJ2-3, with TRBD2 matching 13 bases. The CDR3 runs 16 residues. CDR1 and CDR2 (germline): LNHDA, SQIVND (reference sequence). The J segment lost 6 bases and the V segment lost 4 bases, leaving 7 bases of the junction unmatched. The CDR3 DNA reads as TGTGCCAGTAGTAGTGGACTAGCGGGAGTCAGGGATACGCAGTATTTT. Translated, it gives CASSSGLAGVRDTQYF.

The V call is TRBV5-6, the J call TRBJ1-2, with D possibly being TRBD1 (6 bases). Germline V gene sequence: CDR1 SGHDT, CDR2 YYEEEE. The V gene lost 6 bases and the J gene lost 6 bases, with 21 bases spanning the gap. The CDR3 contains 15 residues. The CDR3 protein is CASNEVHRATDGYTF. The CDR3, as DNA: TGTGCCAGCAACGAAGTTCACAGGGCTACCGATGGCTACACCTTC.

The CDR3 protein is CASSLQGLGEKLFF. The CDR3 DNA is TGTGCCAGCAGCTTACAGGGCTTAGGCGAAAAACTGTTTTTT. The chain uses TRBV3-1 (or the pseudogene TRBV3-2) and TRBJ1-4; weak D call: TRBD1 (6 bases). V gave up 5 bases and J gave up 8 bases, with 15 bases separating them. The CDR3 loop spans 14 amino acids. Germline V lookup: CDR1 LGHDT, CDR2 YNNKEL (reference sequence).

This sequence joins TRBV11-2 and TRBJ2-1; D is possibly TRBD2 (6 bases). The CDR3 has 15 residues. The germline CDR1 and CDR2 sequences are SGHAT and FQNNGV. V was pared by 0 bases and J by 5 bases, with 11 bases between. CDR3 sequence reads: CASSLDTSYDNEQFF. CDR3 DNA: TGTGCCAGCAGCTTAGACACTAGCTATGACAATGAGCAGTTCTTC.

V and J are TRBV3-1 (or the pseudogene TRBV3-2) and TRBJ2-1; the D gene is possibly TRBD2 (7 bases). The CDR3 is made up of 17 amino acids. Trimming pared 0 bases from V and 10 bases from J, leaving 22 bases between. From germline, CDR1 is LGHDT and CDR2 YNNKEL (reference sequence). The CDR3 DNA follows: TGTGCCAGCAGCCAAGAAAGGGGGGACTATCATACGATGGAGCAGTTCTTC. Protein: CASSQERGDYHTMEQFF.

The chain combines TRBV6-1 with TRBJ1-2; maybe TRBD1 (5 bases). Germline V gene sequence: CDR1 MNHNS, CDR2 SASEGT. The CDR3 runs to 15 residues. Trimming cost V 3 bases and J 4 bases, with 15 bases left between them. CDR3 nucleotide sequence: TGTGCCAGCAGTGAGATGACAGCTCCTGGCTATGGCTACACCTTC. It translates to CASSEMTAPGYGYTF.

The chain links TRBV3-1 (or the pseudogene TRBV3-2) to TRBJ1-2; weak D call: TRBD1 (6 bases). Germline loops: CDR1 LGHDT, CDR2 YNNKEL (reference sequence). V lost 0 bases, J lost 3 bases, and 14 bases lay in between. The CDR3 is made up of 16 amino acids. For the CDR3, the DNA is TGTGCCAGCAGCCAAGATCGGGGGGCGCGAGACTATGGCTACACCTTC. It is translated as CASSQDRGARDYGYTF.

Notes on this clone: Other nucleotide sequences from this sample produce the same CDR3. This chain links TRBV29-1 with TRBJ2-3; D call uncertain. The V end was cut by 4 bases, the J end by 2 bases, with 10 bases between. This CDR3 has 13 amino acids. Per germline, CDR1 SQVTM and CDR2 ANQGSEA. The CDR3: CSVGGRNTDTQYF. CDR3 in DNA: TGCAGCGTTGGCGGCCGAAACACAGATACGCAGTATTTT.

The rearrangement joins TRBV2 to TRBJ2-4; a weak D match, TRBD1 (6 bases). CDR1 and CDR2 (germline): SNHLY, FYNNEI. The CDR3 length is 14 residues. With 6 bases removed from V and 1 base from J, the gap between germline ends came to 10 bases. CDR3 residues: CASRQGWAKNIQYF. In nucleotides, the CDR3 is TGTGCCAGCAGACAGGGATGGGCCAAAAACATTCAGTACTTC.

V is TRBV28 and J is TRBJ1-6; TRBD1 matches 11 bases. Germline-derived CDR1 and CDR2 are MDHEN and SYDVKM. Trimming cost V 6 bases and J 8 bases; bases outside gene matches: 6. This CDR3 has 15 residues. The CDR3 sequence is CASRRTGGGYSPLHF. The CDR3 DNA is TGTGCCAGCAGGAGGACAGGGGGCGGGTATTCACCCCTCCACTTT.

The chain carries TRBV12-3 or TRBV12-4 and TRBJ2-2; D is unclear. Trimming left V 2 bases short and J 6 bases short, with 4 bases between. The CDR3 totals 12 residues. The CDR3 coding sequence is TGTGCCAGCAGTTTAATCTCCGGGGAGCTGTTTTTT. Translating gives CASSLISGELFF.

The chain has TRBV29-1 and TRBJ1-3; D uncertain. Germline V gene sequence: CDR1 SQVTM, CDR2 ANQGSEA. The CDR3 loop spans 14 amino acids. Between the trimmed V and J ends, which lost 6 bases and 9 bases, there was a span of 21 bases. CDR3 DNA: TGCAGCGTCGAACCCCAAGGATCCGGAGGCACCATATATTTT. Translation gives CSVEPQGSGGTIYF.

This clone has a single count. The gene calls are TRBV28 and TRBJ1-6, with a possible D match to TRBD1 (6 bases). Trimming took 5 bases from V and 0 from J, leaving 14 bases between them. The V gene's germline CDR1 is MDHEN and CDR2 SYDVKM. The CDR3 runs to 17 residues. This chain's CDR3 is CASSTRGFGSYNSPLHF. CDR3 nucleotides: TGTGCCAGCAGTACGAGGGGGTTTGGCTCCTATAATTCACCCCTCCACTTT.

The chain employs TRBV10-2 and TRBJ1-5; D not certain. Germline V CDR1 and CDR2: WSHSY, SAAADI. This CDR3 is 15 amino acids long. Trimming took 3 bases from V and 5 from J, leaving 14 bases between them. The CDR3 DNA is TGCGCCAGCAGTGACACTGGGAGGGAGGATCAGCCCCAGCATTTT. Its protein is CASSDTGREDQPQHF.

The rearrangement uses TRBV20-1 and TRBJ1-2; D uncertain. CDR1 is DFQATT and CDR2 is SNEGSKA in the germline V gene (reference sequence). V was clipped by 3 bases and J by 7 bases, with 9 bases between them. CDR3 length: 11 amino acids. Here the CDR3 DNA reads TGCAGTGCTAGGGCAACAGCTGGCTACACCTTC. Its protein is CSARATAGYTF.

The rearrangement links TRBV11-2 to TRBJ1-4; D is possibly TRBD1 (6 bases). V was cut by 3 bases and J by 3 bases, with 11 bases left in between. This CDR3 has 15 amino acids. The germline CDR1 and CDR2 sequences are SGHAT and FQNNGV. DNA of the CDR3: TGTGCCAGCAGCTTCTACAGGGCGGCTAATGAAAAACTGTTTTTT. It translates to CASSFYRAANEKLFF.

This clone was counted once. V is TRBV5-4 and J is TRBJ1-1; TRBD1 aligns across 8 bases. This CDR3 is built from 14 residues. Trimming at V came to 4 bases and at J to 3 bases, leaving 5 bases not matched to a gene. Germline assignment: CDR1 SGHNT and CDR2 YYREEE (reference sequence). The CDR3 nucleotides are TGTGCCAGCAGCCCTGGACAGGGATACACTGAAGCTTTCTTT. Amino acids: CASSPGQGYTEAFF.

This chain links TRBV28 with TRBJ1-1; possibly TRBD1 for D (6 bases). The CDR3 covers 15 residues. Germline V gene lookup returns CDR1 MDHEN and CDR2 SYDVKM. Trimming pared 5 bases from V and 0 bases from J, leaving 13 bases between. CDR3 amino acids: CASSGPGGLNTEAFF. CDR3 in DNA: TGTGCCAGCAGTGGCCCCGGGGGGCTGAACACTGAAGCTTTCTTT.

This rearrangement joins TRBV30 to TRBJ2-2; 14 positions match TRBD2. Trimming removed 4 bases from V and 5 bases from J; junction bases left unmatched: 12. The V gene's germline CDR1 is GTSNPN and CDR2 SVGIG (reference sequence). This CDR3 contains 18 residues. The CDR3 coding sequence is TGTGCCTGGAAAACGAGGGGACTAGCGGGAGAGCAAACCGGGGAGCTGTTTTTT. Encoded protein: CAWKTRGLAGEQTGELFF. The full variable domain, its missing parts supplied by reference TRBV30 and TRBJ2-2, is SQTIHQWPATLVQPVGSPLSLECTVEGTSNPNLYWYRQAAGRGLQLLFYSVGIGQISSEVPQNLSASRPQDRQFILSSKKLLLSDSGFYLCAWKTRGLAGEQTGELFFGEGSRLTVL.

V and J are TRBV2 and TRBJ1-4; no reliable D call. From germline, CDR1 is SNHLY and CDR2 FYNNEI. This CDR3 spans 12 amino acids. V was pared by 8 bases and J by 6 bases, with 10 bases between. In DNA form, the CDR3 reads TGTGCCAGCGAGGGAGAGGATGAAAAACTGTTTTTT. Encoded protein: CASEGEDEKLFF.

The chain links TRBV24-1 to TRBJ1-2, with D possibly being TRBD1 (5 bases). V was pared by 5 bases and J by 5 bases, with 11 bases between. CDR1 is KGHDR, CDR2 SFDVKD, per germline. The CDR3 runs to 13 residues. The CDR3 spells CATSVSGVYGYTF. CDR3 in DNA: TGTGCCACCAGTGTATCGGGGGTTTATGGCTACACCTTC.

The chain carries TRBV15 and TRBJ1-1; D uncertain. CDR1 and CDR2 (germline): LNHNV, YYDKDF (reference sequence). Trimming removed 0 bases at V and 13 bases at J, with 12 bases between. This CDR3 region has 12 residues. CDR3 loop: CATSRDRGMGFF. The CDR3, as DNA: TGTGCCACCAGCAGAGATCGAGGGATGGGTTTCTTT.

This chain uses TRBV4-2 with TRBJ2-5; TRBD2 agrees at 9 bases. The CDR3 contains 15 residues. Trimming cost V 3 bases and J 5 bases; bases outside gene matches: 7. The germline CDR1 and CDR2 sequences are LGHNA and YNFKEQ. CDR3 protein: CASSQRGGDGETQYF. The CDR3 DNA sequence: TGTGCCAGCAGCCAGCGGGGGGGAGATGGTGAGACCCAGTACTTC.

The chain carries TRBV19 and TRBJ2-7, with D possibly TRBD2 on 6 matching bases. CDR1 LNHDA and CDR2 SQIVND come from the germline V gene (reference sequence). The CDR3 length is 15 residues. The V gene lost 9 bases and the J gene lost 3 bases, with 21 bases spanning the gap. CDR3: CARDGSGSRYYEQYF. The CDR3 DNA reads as TGTGCCAGGGACGGTAGCGGTTCTCGTTACTACGAGCAGTACTTC.

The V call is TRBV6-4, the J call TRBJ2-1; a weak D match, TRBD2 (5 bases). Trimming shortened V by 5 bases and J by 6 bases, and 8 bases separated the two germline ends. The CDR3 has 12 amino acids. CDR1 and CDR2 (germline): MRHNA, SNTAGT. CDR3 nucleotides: TGTGCCAGCAGTAAAGAGGGCAATGAGCAGTTCTTC. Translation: CASSKEGNEQFF.

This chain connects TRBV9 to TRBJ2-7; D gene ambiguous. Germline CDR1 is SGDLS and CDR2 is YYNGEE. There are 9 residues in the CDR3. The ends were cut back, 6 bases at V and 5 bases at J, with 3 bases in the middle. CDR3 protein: CASNNEQYF. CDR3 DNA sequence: TGTGCCAGCAATAACGAGCAGTACTTC.

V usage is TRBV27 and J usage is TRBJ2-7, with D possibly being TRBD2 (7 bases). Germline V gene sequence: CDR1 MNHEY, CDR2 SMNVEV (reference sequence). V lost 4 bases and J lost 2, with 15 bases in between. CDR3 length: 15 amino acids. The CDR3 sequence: CASSWGGGRPYEQYF. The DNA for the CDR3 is TGTGCCAGCAGTTGGGGAGGGGGGCGACCCTACGAGCAGTACTTC.

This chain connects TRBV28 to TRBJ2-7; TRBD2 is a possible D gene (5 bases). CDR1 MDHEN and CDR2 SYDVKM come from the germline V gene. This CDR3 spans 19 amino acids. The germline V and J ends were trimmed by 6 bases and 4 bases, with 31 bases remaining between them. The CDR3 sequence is CASSPPGKARRPREYEQYF. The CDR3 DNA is TGTGCCAGCAGCCCACCGGGGAAGGCGAGGAGGCCTCGAGAGTACGAGCAGTACTTC.

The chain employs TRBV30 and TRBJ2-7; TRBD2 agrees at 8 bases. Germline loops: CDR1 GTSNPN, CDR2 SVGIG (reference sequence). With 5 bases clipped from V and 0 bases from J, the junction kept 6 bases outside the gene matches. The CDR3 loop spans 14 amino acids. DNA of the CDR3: TGTGCCTGGGTAGGTCGGGGGGGCTCCTACGAGCAGTACTTC. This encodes CAWVGRGGSYEQYF.